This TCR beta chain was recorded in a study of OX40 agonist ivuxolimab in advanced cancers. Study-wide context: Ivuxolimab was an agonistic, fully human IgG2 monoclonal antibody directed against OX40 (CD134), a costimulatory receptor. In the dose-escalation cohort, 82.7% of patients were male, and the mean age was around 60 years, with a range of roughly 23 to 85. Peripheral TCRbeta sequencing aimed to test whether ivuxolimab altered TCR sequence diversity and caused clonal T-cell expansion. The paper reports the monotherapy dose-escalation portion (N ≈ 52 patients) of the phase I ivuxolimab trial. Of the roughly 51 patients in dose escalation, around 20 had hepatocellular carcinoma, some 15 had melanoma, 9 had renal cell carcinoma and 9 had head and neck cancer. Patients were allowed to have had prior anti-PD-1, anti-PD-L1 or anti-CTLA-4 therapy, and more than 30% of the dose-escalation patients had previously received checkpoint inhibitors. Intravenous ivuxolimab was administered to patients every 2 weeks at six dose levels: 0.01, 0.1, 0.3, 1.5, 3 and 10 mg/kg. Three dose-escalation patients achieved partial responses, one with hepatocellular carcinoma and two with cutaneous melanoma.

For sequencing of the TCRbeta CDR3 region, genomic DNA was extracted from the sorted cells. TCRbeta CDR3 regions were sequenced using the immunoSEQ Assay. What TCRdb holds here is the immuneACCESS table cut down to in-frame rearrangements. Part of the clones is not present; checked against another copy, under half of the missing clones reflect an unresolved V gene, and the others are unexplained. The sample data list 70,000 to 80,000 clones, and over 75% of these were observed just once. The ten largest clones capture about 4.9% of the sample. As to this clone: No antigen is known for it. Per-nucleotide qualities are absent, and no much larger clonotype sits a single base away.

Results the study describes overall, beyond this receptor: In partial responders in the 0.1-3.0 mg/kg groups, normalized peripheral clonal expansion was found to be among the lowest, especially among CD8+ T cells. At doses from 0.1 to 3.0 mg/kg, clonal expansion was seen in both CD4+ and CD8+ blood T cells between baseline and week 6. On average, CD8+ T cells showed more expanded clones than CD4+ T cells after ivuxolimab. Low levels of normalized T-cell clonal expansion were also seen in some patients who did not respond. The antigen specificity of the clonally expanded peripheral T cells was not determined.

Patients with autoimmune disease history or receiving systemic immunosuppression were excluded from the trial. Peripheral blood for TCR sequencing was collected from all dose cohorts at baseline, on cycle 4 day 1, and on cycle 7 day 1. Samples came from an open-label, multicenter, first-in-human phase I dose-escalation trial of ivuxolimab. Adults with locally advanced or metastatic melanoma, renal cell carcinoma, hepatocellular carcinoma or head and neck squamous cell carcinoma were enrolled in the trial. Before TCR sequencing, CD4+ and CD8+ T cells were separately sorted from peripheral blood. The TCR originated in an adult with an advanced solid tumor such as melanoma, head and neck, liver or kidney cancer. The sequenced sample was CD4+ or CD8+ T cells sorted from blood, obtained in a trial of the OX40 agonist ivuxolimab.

The sequenced DNA: TGTGCCAGCAGCGCAGGACCCCTCGGGGAGCAGTACTTC. It translates to CASSAGPLGEQYF. The sequence joins TRBV7-6 to TRBJ2-7, with the D gene not confidently named. From the cysteine up to the phenylalanine, the CDR3 has a length of 13 residues. The retained sequence is limited to the CDR3, 39 bases, with the frame set at the first base. V is cut by 5 bases and J by 7 bases, and the space between the germline ends is 15 bases. CDR1 and CDR2, looked up from the germline V gene, are SGHVS and FNYEAQ. When the CDR3 is completed using the reference TRBV7-6 and TRBJ2-7 genes on either side, the full variable domain is GAGVSQSPRYKVTKRGQDVALRCDPISGHVSLYWYRQALGQGPEFLTYFNYEAQQDKSGLPNDRFSAERPEGSISTLTIQRTEQRDSAMYRCASSAGPLGEQYFGPGTRLTVT.